These 10 T cell receptor beta chains were sequenced from one sample in a study of T cell responses to AZD1222 COVID-19 vaccine. TCRdb keeps only in-frame clones here, not all; method: immunoSEQ multiplex PCR. The sample has approximately 130,000 clones, 80% to 95% seen once. The starting material was peripheral blood, obtained 28 days after the second AZD1222 dose. These receptors were taken from an adult who received the AZD1222 COVID-19 vaccine.

The chain carries TRBV10-3 and TRBJ1-1, with TRBD1 as a possible D gene (5 bases). V gave up 6 bases and J gave up 7 bases, with 9 bases separating them. The CDR3 has 11 residues. The germline gives CDR1 ENHRY, CDR2 SYGVKD. CDR3 nucleotide sequence: TGTGCCATCAGAGGGGTTGATGAAGCTTTCTTT. Translation gives CAIRGVDEAFF.

The V and J genes are TRBV6-5 and TRBJ1-2; D uncertain. Germline assignment: CDR1 MNHEY and CDR2 SVGAGI. The CDR3 contains 13 residues. Between the trimmed V and J ends, which lost 8 bases and 1 base, there was a span of 11 bases. The chain's CDR3 is CASLQQLNYGYTF. As DNA, the CDR3 is TGTGCCAGCCTGCAACAGCTTAACTATGGCTACACCTTC.

The chain couples TRBV19 to TRBJ2-4; 12 bases are shared with TRBD1. Per germline, CDR1 LNHDA and CDR2 SQIVND (reference sequence). V was pared by 6 bases and J by 3 bases, with 12 bases of the junction left unmatched. The CDR3 contains 18 residues. This CDR3 reads CASSGAGTGGFDKNIQYF. CDR3 sequence (DNA): TGTGCCAGTAGCGGAGCCGGGACAGGGGGCTTCGACAAAAACATTCAGTACTTC.

V usage is TRBV18 and J usage is TRBJ1-1; D remains unclear. Germline CDR1 KGHSH, CDR2 LQKENI. Between the trimmed V and J ends, which lost 0 bases and 2 bases, there was a span of 10 bases. CDR3 length: 15 amino acids. The CDR3 loop reads CASSPPLGINTEAFF. CDR3 nucleotide sequence: TGTGCCAGCTCACCACCTCTTGGCATAAACACTGAAGCTTTCTTT.

The table lists this clone with a count of one. The chain couples TRBV7-9 to TRBJ2-1, with D possibly being TRBD2 (6 bases). Trimming pared 5 bases from V and 2 bases from J, leaving 16 bases between. CDR3 length: 16 amino acids. The germline V gene has CDR1 SEHNR and CDR2 FQNEAQ (reference sequence). The CDR3 loop is CASSAAGGEAYNEQFF. The CDR3 nucleotides read TGTGCCAGCAGCGCAGCGGGTGGGGAGGCCTACAATGAGCAGTTCTTC.

The rearrangement joins TRBV5-6 to TRBJ1-2, with 8 bases aligning to TRBD1. Per germline, CDR1 SGHDT and CDR2 YYEEEE. The junction had 4 bases not matched to a gene; V was cut back by 5 bases and J by 4 bases. The CDR3 is made up of 13 amino acids. The CDR3 sequence is CASRRGQGYGYTF. The DNA for the CDR3 is TGTGCCAGCAGGCGCGGACAGGGCTATGGCTACACCTTC.

The chain links TRBV7-2 to TRBJ1-2; TRBD1 aligns across 9 bases. V shed 1 base, J shed 6 bases, and the junction held 9 bases outside the gene matches. Looked up from germline, CDR1 is SGHTA and CDR2 is FQGNSA. This CDR3 contains 16 residues. The CDR3 nucleotides are TGTGCCAGCAGCTTAGAGCCACAGGGGGCTGTAGATGGCTACACCTTC. Translation: CASSLEPQGAVDGYTF.

For the CDR3, the DNA is TGCAGTGCAGGGGCGGGTGAGACCCAGTACTTC. The encoded protein is CSAGAGETQYF. The J gene is TRBJ2-5, the V gene TRBV20-1, with D perhaps being TRBD1 or TRBD2 (5 bases each). The CDR3 is 11 residues long. V was clipped by 6 bases and J by 5 bases, with 10 bases between them. From germline, CDR1 is DFQATT and CDR2 SNEGSKA (reference sequence).

The chain is built from TRBV7-7 and TRBJ2-1, with D possibly called TRBD1 or TRBD2 (5 bases each). The germline V and J ends were trimmed by 5 bases and 5 bases, with 13 bases remaining between them. CDR1 and CDR2 (germline): SSHAT, FNYEAQ (reference sequence). The CDR3 runs 14 residues. The CDR3: CASSVRDGNNEQFF. The CDR3 DNA reads TGTGCCAGCAGCGTCCGGGACGGGAACAATGAGCAGTTCTTC.

The chain employs TRBV13 and TRBJ2-5, with D tentatively TRBD2 (6 bases). Trimming took off 5 bases at V and 5 bases at J, with 21 bases between the two ends. Per germline, CDR1 PRHDT and CDR2 FYEKMQ (reference sequence). The CDR3 extends over 16 amino acids. The CDR3 spells CASSPPRTKTEETQYF. CDR3 DNA sequence: TGTGCCAGCAGCCCGCCCAGGACTAAGACGGAGGAGACCCAGTACTTC.